This TCR beta chain appears in the sequencing data of a study of regulatory T cells in long-lasting Graves disease. Study background: For a period under 3 months, newly diagnosed Graves' patients had taken antithyroid drugs.

Time point: newly diagnosed GD, antithyroid drugs for less than 3 months. Preparation of the TCR library used RNA extracted from PBMCs. Patients of an endocrinology department in Xi'an, China, were included. In this sample, this clonotype turned up many times. Germline lookup yields CDR1 SQVTM and CDR2 ANQGSEA. Trimming shortened V by 3 bases and J by 8 bases, and 23 bases separated the two germline ends. This CDR3 has 16 residues. HTBI primers from iRepertoire and Arm-PCR of CDR3 regions yielded the TCR beta libraries. TCRdb recomputed calls from the multiplex PCR reads with MiXCR, one row per CDR3 protein. The sample lists around 460,000 distinct CDR3 sequences, around 15% occurring once. Separately, the same data were catalogued under a study of T cells in Graves' hyperthyroidism and ophthalmopathy. This second study notes: Exclusion criteria comprised uncontrolled infection, other autoimmune disease, pregnancy or lactation.

This chain joins TRBV29-1 and TRBJ2-1; D possibly corresponds to TRBD2 (5 bases). This receptor was taken from a woman in her forties or fifties with Graves disease. Specimen: peripheral blood mononuclear cells (PBMCs), collected at new diagnosis, from a patient treated with antithyroid drugs. The CDR3 region has the DNA TGCAGCGTTGATTCATGGTCGGCTAGCCTGGAGGATGAGCAGTTCTTC. This encodes CSVDSWSASLEDEQFF.